The 30 T cell receptor beta chains in this list originate from one sample, sequenced in a study of breast tumors, draining lymph nodes, adjacent tissues. Axillary draining lymph nodes of breast cancer patients supplied the node samples. TCRdb reprocessed the multiplex PCR reads with MiXCR, giving one entry per CDR3 protein. The table has around 140,000 distinct CDR3 sequences, approximately 29% seen once. The sequencing sample was made of axillary lymph node tissue. The receptors stem from a female donor with breast cancer. Some clones in this sample may be carry-over from other donors' samples.

This clonotype was recorded many times. The chain couples TRBV4-1 to TRBJ2-5, with 11 bases lining up with TRBD2. The CDR3 covers 18 residues. The trim removed 0 bases at V and 2 bases at J, leaving 8 bases unmatched. The V gene's germline CDR1 is MGHRA and CDR2 YSYEKL. The CDR3 sequence is CASSQDPASGGPQETQYF. CDR3 bases: TGCGCCAGCAGCCAAGATCCGGCTAGCGGGGGGCCTCAAGAGACCCAGTACTTC.

This rearrangement joins TRBV20-1 to TRBJ2-5; TRBD2 aligns across 10 bases. The CDR3 covers 16 residues. Unmatched junction bases numbered 9, after V lost 0 bases and J lost 5 bases. CDR1 and CDR2 (germline): DFQATT, SNEGSKA (reference sequence). The CDR3 nucleotides read TGCAGTGCTAGAGATCCTGTAGCGGGGGGATGGGAGACCCAGTACTTC. It encodes CSARDPVAGGWETQYF.

This clonotype was counted between two and nine times. Being one base from a much bigger clone, this may be a read error. The chain combines TRBV20-1 with TRBJ2-1; D perhaps matches TRBD1 (6 bases). This CDR3 has 11 amino acids. The V gene lost 5 bases and the J gene lost 12 bases, with 14 bases spanning the gap. Germline CDR1 and CDR2: DFQATT and SNEGSKA (reference sequence). CDR3: CSAPWDNRQFF. The CDR3 DNA sequence: TGCAGTGCTCCCTGGGACAATAGGCAGTTCTTC.

This clonotype showed up many times. V usage is TRBV3-1 and J usage is TRBJ2-5, with a weak D call TRBD2 (5 bases). Trimming removed 4 bases at V and 6 bases at J, with 12 bases between. Germline CDR1 and CDR2: LGHDT and YNNKEL (reference sequence). The CDR3 has 13 amino acids. CDR3 protein: CASSLKGVKTQYF. The DNA for the CDR3 is TGTGCCAGCAGCCTCAAGGGAGTTAAGACCCAGTACTTC.

This clonotype has a count of ten or more. The chain is built from TRBV3-1 and TRBJ2-7, with 10 bases fitting TRBD2. V was clipped by 5 bases and J by 3 bases; unmatched bases: 4. CDR3 length: 14 amino acids. Germline CDR1 is LGHDT and CDR2 is YNNKEL (reference sequence). The CDR3 sequence: CASSRLAGGYEQYF. The CDR3 DNA follows: TGTGCCAGCAGCAGGTTAGCGGGGGGCTACGAGCAGTACTTC.

This clonotype was recorded at least ten times. This chain joins TRBV7-3 and TRBJ2-3; 10 nucleotides line up with TRBD2. The ends lost 5 bases at V and 2 bases at J; junction bases unmatched: 4. The CDR3 covers 15 residues. Germline V gene data show CDR1 as SGHTA and CDR2 as FQGTGA. The CDR3 sequence: CASSKGTSDTDTQYF. The CDR3 DNA is TGTGCCAGCAGCAAAGGGACTAGCGACACAGATACGCAGTATTTT.

This clonotype came up once. This rearrangement joins TRBV10-1 to TRBJ2-4, with D possibly being TRBD1 or TRBD2 (5 bases each). Germline values: CDR1 WNHNN, CDR2 SYGVQD (reference sequence). The V end was cut by 3 bases, the J end by 5 bases, with 11 bases between. There are 14 residues in the CDR3. CDR3 bases: TGCGCCAGCAGTGACTCCGGGGCCGAAAACATTCAGTACTTC. Its protein is CASSDSGAENIQYF.

The chain recombines TRBV19 with TRBJ1-1; 8 bases match TRBD1. The CDR3 loop spans 15 amino acids. V gave up 3 bases and J gave up 3 bases; unmatched junction bases: 6. The V gene's germline CDR1 is LNHDA and CDR2 SQIVND (reference sequence). CDR3 DNA sequence: TGTGCCAGTAGTATCCCGGACAGGGAGGACACTGAAGCTTTCTTT. This sequence encodes CASSIPDREDTEAFF. Full variable domain (remainder filled in from reference TRBV19 and TRBJ1-1): DGGITQSPKYLFRKEGQNVTLSCEQNLNHDAMYWYRQDPGQGLRLIYYSQIVNDFQKGDIAEGYSVSREKKESFPLTVTSAQKNPTAFYLCASSIPDREDTEAFFGQGTRLTVV.

On this clonotype itself: A much larger clonotype is one base distant, so this may be a read error. This CDR3 fails to terminate in the conserved phenylalanine or tryptophan, so it likely reflects a read error. V gene TRBV2 combines with J gene TRBJ1-2, with TRBD1 matching 7 bases. The germline V gene has CDR1 SNHLY and CDR2 FYNNEI. The CDR3 sequence is 15 residues long. V shed 2 bases and J 0 bases; nucleotides not matched to a gene: 3. The CDR3 spells CASSENRGSNYGYTL. In DNA, the CDR3 is TGTGCCAGCAGTGAAAACAGGGGTTCTAACTATGGCTACACCCTC.

The CDR3 sequence is CASSLSTGWADTQYF. As DNA, the CDR3 is TGTGCCAGCAGCTTAAGTACAGGGTGGGCAGATACGCAGTATTTT. The chain combines TRBV7-3 with TRBJ2-3, with D perhaps TRBD1 (6 bases). Germline CDR1 and CDR2: SGHTA and FQGTGA. This CDR3 has 15 residues. The V gene lost 1 base and the J gene lost 4 bases, with 12 bases spanning the gap.

This clonotype occurred a few times. Being one base from a much bigger clone, this may be a read error. The CDR3 carries no conserved terminal phenylalanine or tryptophan, so it likely arises from a read error. This sequence joins TRBV20-1 and TRBJ1-2; the D is unclear. CDR1 and CDR2 (germline): DFQATT, SNEGSKA (reference sequence). Trimming left V 2 bases short and J 7 bases short, with 5 bases between. The CDR3 consists of 10 residues. CDR3 amino acids: CSARSSGYTS. In DNA, the CDR3 is TGCAGTGCTAGAAGTAGTGGCTACACCTCC.

Ten or more counts support this clonotype. The J gene is TRBJ2-2, the V gene TRBV6-1, with D tentatively TRBD1 (6 bases). Trimming shortened V by 6 bases and J by 5 bases, and 10 bases separated the two germline ends. CDR1 is MNHNS and CDR2 is SASEGT in the germline V gene. CDR3 length: 13 amino acids. This chain's CDR3 is CASRATGTGELFF. The CDR3 region has the DNA TGTGCCAGCAGGGCTACAGGGACCGGGGAGCTGTTTTTT.

This clonotype was recorded at least ten times. The chain is built from TRBV28 and TRBJ1-2; D is possibly TRBD1 (6 bases). Trimming removed 2 bases at V and 7 bases at J, with 17 bases between. The CDR3 is 15 amino acids. CDR1 is MDHEN, CDR2 SYDVKM, per germline. The DNA of the CDR3 is TGTGCCAGCAGTTTAGGGAACGGAGGGGGGTTTGGCTACACCTTC. Translating gives CASSLGNGGGFGYTF.

This clonotype was picked up many times. CDR3 in amino acids: CASSGPRDRTNQPQHF. As DNA, the CDR3 is TGTGCCAGTAGTGGCCCGCGGGACAGGACAAATCAGCCCCAGCATTTT. The genes are TRBV19 and TRBJ1-5; 8 bases are shared with TRBD1. Germline V gene data show CDR1 as LNHDA and CDR2 as SQIVND (reference sequence). The CDR3 has 16 amino acids. Trimming removed 5 bases from V and 4 bases from J; junction bases left unmatched: 10.

This clonotype was observed at least ten times. CDR3 in DNA: TGTGCCAGCAGCTTAGAGAGAGGGTTAAACTATGGCTACACCTTC. Translating it yields CASSLERGLNYGYTF. The rearrangement uses TRBV7-2 and TRBJ1-2; D unresolved. Germline V gene data show CDR1 as SGHTA and CDR2 as FQGNSA. This CDR3 is built from 15 residues. V lost 1 base, J lost 2 bases, and 11 bases lay in between.

This clonotype was found many times. This sequence joins TRBV10-3 and TRBJ1-2; 9 bases match TRBD1. Per the germline V gene, CDR1 is ENHRY and CDR2 is SYGVKD. The V gene end was trimmed by 6 bases and the J gene end by 5 bases; junction bases not matched to a gene: 10. This CDR3 is 15 amino acids long. Written as DNA, the CDR3 is TGTGCCATCAGCCTCACAGGGGACAGGGAATATGGCTACACCTTC. Amino acid sequence: CAISLTGDREYGYTF.

In DNA form, the CDR3 reads TGCAGTGCTAGAAAGACAGGGCGGTATGGCTACACCTTC. Protein product: CSARKTGRYGYTF. V is TRBV20-1 and J is TRBJ1-2, with TRBD1 matching over 7 bases. Losses at the gene ends were 2 bases for V and 5 bases for J; bases not matched to a gene: 5. Looked up from germline, CDR1 is DFQATT and CDR2 is SNEGSKA (reference sequence). The CDR3 runs 13 residues.

For this clonotype: Compared with germline, one end of the junction differs, possibly owing to a read error. The rearrangement joins TRBV2 to TRBJ2-7; maybe TRBD2 (5 bases). Germline CDR1 and CDR2: SNHLY and FYNNEI. The CDR3 length is 12 residues. CDR3 sequence (DNA): TGTGCCACCGGTACCTACTTTGGGGAGCTGTACTTC. Translated, it gives CATGTYFGELYF.

In this sample, this clonotype turned up many times. The chain couples TRBV11-1 to TRBJ2-3; D remains ambiguous. V lost 5 bases and J 1 base, leaving 10 bases between the germline ends. The germline V gene has CDR1 SGHAT and CDR2 FQDESV (reference sequence). The CDR3 loop spans 14 amino acids. DNA for the CDR3: TGTGCCAGCAGCGCCCCACCCCGCACAGATACGCAGTATTTT. Translation: CASSAPPRTDTQYF.

V and J are TRBV20-1 and TRBJ1-2, with a weak D call TRBD1 (5 bases). The CDR3 is 15 residues long. Trimming took off 5 bases at V and 0 bases at J, with 16 bases between the two ends. Germline CDR1 DFQATT, CDR2 SNEGSKA (reference sequence). This CDR3 reads CSAEKGRDSNYGYTF. DNA of the CDR3: TGCAGTGCTGAAAAGGGGCGAGATTCTAACTATGGCTACACCTTC.

The sample holds many counts of this clonotype. The rearrangement links TRBV7-8 to TRBJ1-2; D is undetermined. CDR3 length: 12 residues. Germline assignment: CDR1 SGHVS and CDR2 FQNEAQ. The ends were cut back, 7 bases at V and 6 bases at J, with 12 bases in the middle. The DNA of the CDR3 is TGTGCCAGCACCCTCCCTACTCATGGCTACACCTTC. This codes for CASTLPTHGYTF. Filled out from reference TRBV7-8 and TRBJ1-2, the complete variable domain reads GAGVSQSPRYKVAKRGQDVALRCDPISGHVSLFWYQQALGQGPEFLTYFQNEAQLDKSGLPSDRFFAERPEGSVSTLKIQRTQQEDSAVYLCASTLPTHGYTFGSGTRLTVV.

The rearrangement links TRBV12-3 or TRBV12-4 to TRBJ2-4; D is perhaps TRBD1 (5 bases). V shed 11 bases and J shed 2 bases, with 19 bases lying between them. The CDR3 consists of 15 residues. The CDR3 DNA reads as TGTGCCGGCGGTAACAGGCCCGATCCCAAAAACATTCAGTACTTC. Its translation is CAGGNRPDPKNIQYF.

The chain couples TRBV11-3 to TRBJ2-5, with D perhaps matching TRBD1 or TRBD2 (5 bases each). The CDR3 loop spans 13 amino acids. Germline V lookup: CDR1 SGHNT, CDR2 YENEEA. V dropped 4 bases and J dropped 5 bases, with 11 bases sitting between them. CDR3 sequence: CASSSGSSETQYF. CDR3 in DNA: TGTGCCAGCAGCTCAGGGAGTAGCGAGACCCAGTACTTC.

This clonotype was seen at least ten times. The J gene is TRBJ2-3, the V gene TRBV7-6, with 9 bases identical to TRBD1. This CDR3 comprises 15 residues. The V gene end was trimmed by 8 bases and the J gene end by 2 bases; junction bases not matched to a gene: 8. Germline CDR1 reads SGHVS; CDR2 reads FNYEAQ. CDR3 nucleotides: TGTGCCAGCGGACTGGGACAGGGAATCACAGATACGCAGTATTTT. Its translation is CASGLGQGITDTQYF.

The sample holds many counts of this clonotype. One end of the junction does not line up with germline, which may come from a read error. The chain uses TRBV7-9 and TRBJ1-2, with D unresolved. This CDR3 spans 15 amino acids. Germline V gene sequence: CDR1 SEHNR, CDR2 FQNEAQ (reference sequence). CDR3 in amino acids: CASSLGGSGVYGYPF. For the CDR3, the DNA is TGTGCCAGCAGCTTAGGAGGCAGTGGAGTCTATGGCTACCCCTTC. Variable domain in full (rest from reference TRBV7-9 and TRBJ1-2): DTGVSQNPRHKITKRGQNVTFRCDPISEHNRLYWYRQTLGQGPEFLTYFQNEAQLEKSRLLSDRFSAERPKGSFSTLEIQRTEQGDSAMYLCASSLGGSGVYGYPFGSGTRLTVV.

This clonotype has a count of ten or more. V gene TRBV20-1 combines with J gene TRBJ2-1; 9 positions agree with TRBD2. The J segment lost 6 bases and the V segment lost 8 bases, leaving 11 bases of the junction unmatched. This CDR3 comprises 14 residues. Germline V gives CDR1 DFQATT, CDR2 SNEGSKA (reference sequence). The CDR3 region has the DNA TGCAGTCAAAAGCCGGCTAGCGGGGTCAATGAGCAGTTCTTC. Translation: CSQKPASGVNEQFF.

The sample holds many counts of this clonotype. V usage is TRBV5-1 and J usage is TRBJ1-4; tentative D call: TRBD1 (5 bases). CDR1 SGHRS and CDR2 YFSETQ come from the germline V gene. V dropped 0 bases and J dropped 5 bases, with 5 bases sitting between them. The CDR3 spans 13 residues. The CDR3: CASSLGQNEKLFF. The CDR3 DNA follows: TGCGCCAGCAGCTTGGGACAGAATGAAAAACTGTTTTTT. The whole variable domain, filled in from reference TRBV5-1 and TRBJ1-4, reads KAGVTQTPRYLIKTRGQQVTLSCSPISGHRSVSWYQQTPGQGLQFLFEYFSETQRNKGNFPGRFSGRQFSNSRSEMNVSTLELGDSALYLCASSLGQNEKLFFGSGTQLSVL.

Points on this clonotype: One junction end does not reproduce the germline sequence, and a read error may be involved. This chain links TRBV9 with TRBJ2-5, with 10 bases aligning to TRBD2. The length of the CDR3 is 14 residues. Per germline, CDR1 SGDLS and CDR2 YYNGEE. As DNA, the CDR3 is TGCGCCAGCAGCTACAGCGGGGGGGAAGGGACCCAGTCCTTC. Protein: CASSYSGGEGTQSF.

V usage is TRBV12-3 or TRBV12-4 and J usage is TRBJ2-5; 11 positions agree with TRBD2. After removal of 2 bases from V and 0 bases from J, the junction contained 5 bases not matched to a gene. The length of the CDR3 is 17 residues. The CDR3 nucleotides are TGTGCCAGCAGTTTATCTAGACTAGCGGGGAACCAAGAGACCCAGTACTTC. Translated: CASSLSRLAGNQETQYF.

This clonotype was found many times. The chain links TRBV30 to TRBJ2-7; 12 bases line up with TRBD1. The CDR3 totals 13 residues. The trim removed 3 bases at V and 7 bases at J, leaving 4 bases unmatched. Per germline, CDR1 GTSNPN and CDR2 SVGIG (reference sequence). The CDR3, as DNA: TGTGCCTGGAGGGGACAGGGGGCGGAAGAGCAGTACGTC. Protein sequence: CAWRGQGAEEQYV.